The next 15 T cell receptor beta chains were all read from a single sample in a study of T cell repertoires in cytomegalovirus infection. A single record per CDR3 protein comes from TCRdb applying MiXCR to the reads. Of about 490,000 distinct CDR3 sequences in the sample, 16% were seen once. Sequencing was carried out using CD8+ T cells from PBMCs. The receptors were gathered from a human donor in good health (CMV status not recorded). Some clones in this sample may be carry-over from other donors' samples.

This clonotype has at least ten counts. The V and J genes are TRBV7-6 and TRBJ1-5, with 10 bases that match TRBD1. Per the germline V gene, CDR1 is SGHVS and CDR2 is FNYEAQ. Trimming took 5 bases from V and 6 from J; bases not matched to a gene: 7. The CDR3 has 15 residues. This CDR3 reads CASSKRQGASQPQHF. The CDR3 coding sequence is TGTGCCAGCAGCAAAAGACAGGGGGCAAGTCAGCCCCAGCATTTT.

This clonotype was seen ten or more times. The CDR3 sequence: CASSRDREGSYEQYF. The CDR3 DNA is TGTGCCAGTAGTAGAGACAGGGAGGGATCCTACGAGCAGTACTTC. This sequence joins TRBV19 and TRBJ2-7; D is perhaps TRBD1 or TRBD2 (7 bases each). Germline loops: CDR1 LNHDA, CDR2 SQIVND (reference sequence). The CDR3 is 15 amino acids. The V end lost 4 bases, the J end lost 1 base, and 14 bases lay between the germline ends.

This clonotype has only a few counts. J is TRBJ2-7 and V is TRBV29-1; perhaps TRBD2 as D (5 bases). The germline V gene encodes CDR1 SQVTM and CDR2 ANQGSEA. V was trimmed by 4 bases and J by 3 bases, leaving 19 bases between them. The CDR3 runs 15 residues. The CDR3 region has the DNA TGCAGCGTTGGCGGCGGGCCCCACCCTCTCTACGAGCAGTACTTC. Translating it yields CSVGGGPHPLYEQYF.

Ten or more counts support this clonotype. The rearrangement links TRBV7-6 to TRBJ2-1; possibly TRBD2 for D (6 bases). In germline, CDR1 is SGHVS, CDR2 FNYEAQ. CDR3 size: 15 residues. Trimming removed 3 bases from V and 3 bases from J, with 12 bases in between. CDR3 bases: TGTGCCAGCAGCTTCGGAGGGCTCATCTACAATGAGCAGTTCTTC. Protein: CASSFGGLIYNEQFF.

This chain uses TRBV19 with TRBJ1-2; tentatively, D is TRBD1 (5 bases). The V gene's germline CDR1 is LNHDA and CDR2 SQIVND (reference sequence). The CDR3 spans 15 residues. V shed 8 bases and J shed 2 bases, with 18 bases lying between them. CDR3 sequence: CASQERRDVNYGYTF. The CDR3 DNA sequence: TGTGCCAGTCAGGAGAGGCGGGACGTCAACTATGGCTACACCTTC.

This clonotype was counted at least ten times. The genes are TRBV7-6 and TRBJ1-5, with D perhaps matching TRBD1 (6 bases). The ends were cut back, 5 bases at V and 2 bases at J, with 16 bases in the middle. Germline V gene data show CDR1 as SGHVS and CDR2 as FNYEAQ. This CDR3 comprises 16 residues. The CDR3 region is CASSRGRGGGNQPQHF. The CDR3, as DNA: TGTGCCAGCAGCCGCGGTAGGGGGGGTGGCAATCAGCCCCAGCATTTT.

There are a few counts of this clonotype. The rearrangement links TRBV6-1 to TRBJ2-1, with 15 bases fitting TRBD2. There are 18 residues in the CDR3. J lost 8 bases, V lost 2 bases, and 10 bases had no gene match. Germline V gene lookup returns CDR1 MNHNS and CDR2 SASEGT. The CDR3 reads CASSERDQGLAGGHEQFF. The CDR3 DNA reads TGTGCCAGCAGTGAACGTGACCAAGGACTAGCGGGAGGGCATGAGCAGTTCTTC.

The sample holds many counts of this clonotype. J is TRBJ1-1 and V is TRBV4-2; D is undetermined. Germline loops: CDR1 LGHNA, CDR2 YNFKEQ. The CDR3 extends over 12 amino acids. The V end was cut by 1 base, the J end by 10 bases, with 10 bases between. This CDR3 reads CASSQGAPGAFF. The CDR3 nucleotides read TGTGCCAGCAGCCAAGGGGCCCCGGGAGCTTTCTTT.

This clonotype appeared many times. The chain joins TRBV19 to TRBJ1-1; TRBD1 aligns across 9 bases. This CDR3 has 13 residues. Germline CDR1 and CDR2: LNHDA and SQIVND (reference sequence). Trimming at V came to 7 bases and at J to 6 bases, leaving 6 bases not matched to a gene. This chain's CDR3 is CASTQGATAEAFF. CDR3 DNA sequence: TGTGCCAGTACACAGGGGGCTACTGCTGAAGCTTTCTTT.

The rearrangement joins TRBV12-3 or TRBV12-4 to TRBJ1-6; 7 nucleotides align to TRBD1. The J segment lost 0 bases and the V segment lost 3 bases, leaving 5 bases of the junction unmatched. CDR3 length: 17 residues. CDR3 DNA: TGTGCCAGCAGTTTCAGGGGGGTTGGCTCCTATAATTCACCCCTCCACTTT. Protein: CASSFRGVGSYNSPLHF.

This clonotype was detected a few times. The chain joins TRBV19 to TRBJ2-1, with 10 bases identical to TRBD2. The CDR3 loop spans 17 amino acids. Per the germline V gene, CDR1 is LNHDA and CDR2 is SQIVND (reference sequence). With V trimmed by 4 bases and J by 8 bases, 14 bases remained unmatched. CDR3 residues: CASSTGLAEAGVDEQFF. DNA for the CDR3: TGTGCCAGTAGTACAGGACTAGCGGAGGCAGGGGTGGATGAGCAGTTCTTC.

In its sample, this clonotype was seen a few times. This chain links TRBV6-6 with TRBJ2-7, with D possibly being TRBD1 (6 bases). Trimming took 5 bases from V and 2 from J, leaving 16 bases between them. CDR1 MNHNY and CDR2 SVGAGI come from the germline V gene (reference sequence). The CDR3 extends over 15 amino acids. This CDR3 is CASSNRDKATYEQYF. DNA of the CDR3: TGTGCCAGCAGTAACCGGGACAAGGCTACCTACGAGCAGTACTTC.

This clonotype was seen a handful of times. This chain connects TRBV19 to TRBJ2-2; 7 bases fit TRBD1. V shed 7 bases and J 3 bases; nucleotides not matched to a gene: 2. This CDR3 has 13 amino acids. Per the germline V gene, CDR1 is LNHDA and CDR2 is SQIVND (reference sequence). CDR3 protein: CASNRGDTGELFF. The CDR3 nucleotides are TGTGCCAGTAACAGGGGAGACACCGGGGAGCTGTTTTTT.

The chain joins TRBV12-3 or TRBV12-4 to TRBJ2-5; D is tentatively TRBD1 or TRBD2 (7 bases each). V was pared by 5 bases and J by 3 bases, with 19 bases between. The CDR3 runs to 16 residues. CDR3 in amino acids: CASSPRTGRGEETQYF. As DNA, the CDR3 is TGTGCCAGCAGTCCCCGGACAGGCCGGGGGGAAGAGACCCAGTACTTC.

This clonotype was observed a handful of times. The V call is TRBV9, the J call TRBJ2-5; D is perhaps TRBD1 (6 bases). Germline V gene data show CDR1 as SGDLS and CDR2 as YYNGEE. The length of the CDR3 is 15 residues. V was clipped by 3 bases and J by 3 bases, with 15 bases between them. CDR3 in DNA: TGTGCCAGCAGCGCTACCTCCAGGGGAGAAGAGACCCAGTACTTC. This gives the protein CASSATSRGEETQYF.